This T cell receptor beta chain was recovered during a study of T cells after yellow fever vaccination. About the study: It was SMART-Seq v4 Ultra Low Input that prepared the fractions with low cell numbers. Study observations and caveats: The CD4 and CD8 compartments had a small share of their clonotypes in common.

The CDR3 length is 14 residues. V shed 4 bases and J shed 3 bases, with 12 bases lying between them. The germline gives CDR1 SGHDN, CDR2 FVKESK. It was through 5'RACE template switching that TCR cDNA was made, with a universal primer site and UMIs added. TCRdb re-analysed the 5' RACE reads in MiXCR, keeping a single row per CDR3 protein. The table includes about 350,000 distinct CDR3 sequences, 4.1% detected once. With respect to this clonotype: Its antigen is not identified.

The sample in question was PBMCs, obtained 5 days after the yellow fever booster vaccination. The chain employs TRBV14 and TRBJ1-2; the D gene is possibly TRBD1 (5 bases). This TCR was recovered from a man younger than 30 who received the YFV17D yellow fever vaccine. CDR3 nucleotide sequence: TGTGCCAGCAGCCGAGGGGTTTCCTACTATGGCTACACCTTC. Translating gives CASSRGVSYYGYTF. The variable domain in full, completed from reference TRBV14 and TRBJ1-2, reads EAGVTQFPSHSVIEKGQTVTLRCDPISGHDNLYWYRRVMGKEIKFLLHFVKESKQDESGMPNNRFLAERTGGTYSTLKVQPAELEDSGVYFCASSRGVSYYGYTFGSGTRLTVV.